Below, 2 T cell receptor beta chains from the same sample are listed, as sequenced in a study of post-analysis software for immune sequencing data (dated by TCRdb to the mid-2010s). Overall study results and their limits: Patients showed significantly higher frequencies than controls for a handful of TRBV segments, among them TRBV5-6, TRBV5-1 and TRBV20-1.

These receptors are not linked to any known antigen. The receptor library was made with PCR. These reads were obtained on an Illumina HiSeq 2500. To reduce PCR and sequencing biases, unique molecular identifiers were built into the TCR beta cDNA libraries. TCRdb reran the public reads through fastp at Q25 and MiXCR, keeping productive beta chains. One record per CDR3 amino acid sequence lists the most common genes and DNA. Recorded for this sample are hundreds of thousands of distinct CDR3 sequences; about 39% of them occurred a single time. The biggest ten clones account for 7.6% of the sample. Sequencing input: blood. The receptors here all came from a girl aged 2 to 9 with multiple sclerosis.

The V gene is TRBV4-1, the J gene TRBJ1-1; D unclear. V dropped 0 bases and J dropped 0 bases, with 17 bases sitting between them. The CDR3 loop spans 18 amino acids. The germline V gene encodes CDR1 MGHRA and CDR2 YSYEKL. The CDR3 DNA follows: TGCGCCAGCAGCCAAGATCGGTGGCGGGGTCTTATGAACACTGAAGCTTTCTTT. Translated: CASSQDRWRGLMNTEAFF.

The rearrangement links TRBV20-1 to TRBJ2-7, with D perhaps matching TRBD1 (6 bases). The CDR3 contains 13 residues. V lost 3 bases and J lost 2, with 11 bases in between. Germline V lookup: CDR1 DFQATT, CDR2 SNEGSKA (reference sequence). The CDR3 loop reads CSASRGSTYEQYF. CDR3 in DNA: TGCAGTGCTAGCAGGGGCTCGACCTACGAGCAGTACTTC.